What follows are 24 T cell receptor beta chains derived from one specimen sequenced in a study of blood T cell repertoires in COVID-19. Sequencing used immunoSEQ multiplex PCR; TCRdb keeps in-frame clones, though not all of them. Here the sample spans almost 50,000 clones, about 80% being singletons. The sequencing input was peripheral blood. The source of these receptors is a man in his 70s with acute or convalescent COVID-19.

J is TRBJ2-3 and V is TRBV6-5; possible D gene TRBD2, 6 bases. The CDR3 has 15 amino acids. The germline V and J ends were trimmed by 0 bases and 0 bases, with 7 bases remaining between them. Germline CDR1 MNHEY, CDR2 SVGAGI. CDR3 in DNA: TGTGCCAGCAGTTACTCAGGGACTAGCACAGATACGCAGTATTTT. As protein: CASSYSGTSTDTQYF.

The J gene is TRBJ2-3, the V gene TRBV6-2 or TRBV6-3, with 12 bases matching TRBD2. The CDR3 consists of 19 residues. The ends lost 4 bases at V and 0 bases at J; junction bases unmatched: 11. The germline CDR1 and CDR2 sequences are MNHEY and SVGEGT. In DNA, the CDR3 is TGTGCCAGCAGTTTTAAGACTAGCGGGAGTCGTTTGAGCACAGATACGCAGTATTTT. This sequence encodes CASSFKTSGSRLSTDTQYF.

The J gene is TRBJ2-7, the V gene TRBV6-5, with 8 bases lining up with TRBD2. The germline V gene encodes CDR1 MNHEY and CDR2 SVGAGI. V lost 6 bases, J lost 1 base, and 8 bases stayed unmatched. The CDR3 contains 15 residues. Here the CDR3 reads CASRSPGLESYEQYF. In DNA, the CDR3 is TGTGCCAGCAGGTCCCCGGGACTAGAGTCCTACGAGCAGTACTTC.

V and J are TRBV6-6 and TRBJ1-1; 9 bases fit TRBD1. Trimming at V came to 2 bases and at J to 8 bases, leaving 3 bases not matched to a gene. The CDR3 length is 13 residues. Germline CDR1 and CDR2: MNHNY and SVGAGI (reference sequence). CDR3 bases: TGTGCCAGCAGTTACCACAGGGGGCAAGAAGCTTTCTTT. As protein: CASSYHRGQEAFF.

The CDR3: CASRPGGGHEQYF. CDR3 coding DNA: TGTGCCAGCCGCCCCGGGGGAGGGCACGAGCAGTACTTC. The chain links TRBV11-3 to TRBJ2-7; 7 nucleotides match TRBD2. Germline V lookup: CDR1 SGHNT, CDR2 YENEEA. The CDR3 contains 13 residues. The V gene end was trimmed by 8 bases and the J gene end by 5 bases; junction bases not matched to a gene: 9. Combining the CDR3 with reference TRBV11-3 and TRBJ2-7 gives the whole variable domain EAGVVQSPRYKIIEKKQPVAFWCNPISGHNTLYWYLQNLGQGPELLIRYENEEAVDDSQLPKDRFSAERLKGVDSTLKIQPAELGDSAVYLCASRPGGGHEQYFGPGTRLTVT.

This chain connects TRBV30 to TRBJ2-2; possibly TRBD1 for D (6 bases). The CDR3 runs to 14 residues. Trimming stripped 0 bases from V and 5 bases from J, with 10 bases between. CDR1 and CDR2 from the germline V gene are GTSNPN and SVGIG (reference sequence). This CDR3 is CAWSVQGGTGELFF. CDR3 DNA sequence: TGTGCCTGGAGTGTACAAGGGGGAACCGGGGAGCTGTTTTTT. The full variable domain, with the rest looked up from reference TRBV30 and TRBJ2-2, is SQTIHQWPATLVQPVGSPLSLECTVEGTSNPNLYWYRQAAGRGLQLLFYSVGIGQISSEVPQNLSASRPQDRQFILSSKKLLLSDSGFYLCAWSVQGGTGELFFGEGSRLTVL.

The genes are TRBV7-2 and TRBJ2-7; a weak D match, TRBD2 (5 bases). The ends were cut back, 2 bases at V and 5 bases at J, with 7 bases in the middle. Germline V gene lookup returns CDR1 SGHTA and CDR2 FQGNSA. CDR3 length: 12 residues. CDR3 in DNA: TGTGCCAGCAGCTTATGGGGAGACGAGCAGTACTTC. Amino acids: CASSLWGDEQYF.

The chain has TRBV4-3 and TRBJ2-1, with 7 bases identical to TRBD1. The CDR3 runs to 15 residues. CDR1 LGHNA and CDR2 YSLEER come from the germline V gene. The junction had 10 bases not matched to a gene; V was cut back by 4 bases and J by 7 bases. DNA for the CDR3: TGCGCCAGCAGCCCCAACGGACAGGTAATAAATGAGCAGTTCTTC. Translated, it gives CASSPNGQVINEQFF.

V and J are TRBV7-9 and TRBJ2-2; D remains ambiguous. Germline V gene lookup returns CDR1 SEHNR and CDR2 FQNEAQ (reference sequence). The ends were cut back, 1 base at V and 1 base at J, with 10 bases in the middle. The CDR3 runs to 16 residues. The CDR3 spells CASSLGWSGNTGELFF. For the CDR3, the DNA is TGTGCCAGCAGCTTAGGCTGGTCCGGGAACACCGGGGAGCTGTTTTTT.

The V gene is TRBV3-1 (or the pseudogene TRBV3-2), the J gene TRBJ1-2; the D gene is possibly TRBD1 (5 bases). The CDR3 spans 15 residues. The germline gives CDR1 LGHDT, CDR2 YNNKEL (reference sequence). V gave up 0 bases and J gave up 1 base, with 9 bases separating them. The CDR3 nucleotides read TGTGCCAGCAGCCAAGACGGGGGGTATAACTATGGCTACACCTTC. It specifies CASSQDGGYNYGYTF.

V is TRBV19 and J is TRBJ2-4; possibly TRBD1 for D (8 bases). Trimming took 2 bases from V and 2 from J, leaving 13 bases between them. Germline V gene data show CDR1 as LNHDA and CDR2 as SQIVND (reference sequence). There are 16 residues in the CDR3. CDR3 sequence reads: CASSITGGGTKNIQYF. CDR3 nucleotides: TGTGCCAGTAGTATAACAGGGGGGGGTACCAAAAACATTCAGTACTTC.

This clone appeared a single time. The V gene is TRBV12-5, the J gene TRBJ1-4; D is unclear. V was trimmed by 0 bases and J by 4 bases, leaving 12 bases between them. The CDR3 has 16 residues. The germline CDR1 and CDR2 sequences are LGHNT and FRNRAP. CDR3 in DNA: TGTGCTAGTGGTTTGGTACGAGGAATCGTTAATGAAAAACTGTTTTTT. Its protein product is CASGLVRGIVNEKLFF. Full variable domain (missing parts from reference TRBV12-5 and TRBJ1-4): DARVTQTPRHKVTEMGQEVTMRCQPILGHNTVFWYRQTMMQGLELLAYFRNRAPLDDSGMPKDRFSAEMPDATLATLKIQPSEPRDSAVYFCASGLVRGIVNEKLFFGSGTQLSVL.

DNA of the CDR3: TGTGCCAGCAGTGATCTGGCGGACTACAATGAGCAGTTCTTC. Translated, it gives CASSDLADYNEQFF. The chain links TRBV2 to TRBJ2-1; D uncertain. CDR1 is SNHLY, CDR2 FYNNEI, per germline. Trimming took off 3 bases at V and 3 bases at J, with 9 bases between the two ends. The CDR3 has 14 amino acids.

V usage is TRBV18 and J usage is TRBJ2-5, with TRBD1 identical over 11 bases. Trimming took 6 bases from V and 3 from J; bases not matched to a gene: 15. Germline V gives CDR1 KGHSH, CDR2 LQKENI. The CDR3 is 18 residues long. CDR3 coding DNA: TGTGCCAGCTCGCAAAACCCGGACAGGGGGCGAGGAAAAGAGACCCAGTACTTC. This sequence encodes CASSQNPDRGRGKETQYF.

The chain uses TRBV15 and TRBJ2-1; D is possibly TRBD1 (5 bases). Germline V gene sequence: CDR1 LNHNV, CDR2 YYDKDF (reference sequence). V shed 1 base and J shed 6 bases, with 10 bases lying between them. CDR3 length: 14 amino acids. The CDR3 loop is CATSRVLQGNEQFF. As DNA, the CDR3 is TGTGCCACCAGCAGAGTCCTCCAGGGCAATGAGCAGTTCTTC.

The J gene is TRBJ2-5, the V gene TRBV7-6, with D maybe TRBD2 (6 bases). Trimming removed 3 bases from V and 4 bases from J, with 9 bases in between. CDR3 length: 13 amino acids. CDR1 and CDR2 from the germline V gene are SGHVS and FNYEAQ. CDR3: CASSFIGGETQYF. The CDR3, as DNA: TGTGCCAGCAGCTTCATCGGGGGAGAGACCCAGTACTTC. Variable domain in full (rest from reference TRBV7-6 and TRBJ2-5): GAGVSQSPRYKVTKRGQDVALRCDPISGHVSLYWYRQALGQGPEFLTYFNYEAQQDKSGLPNDRFSAERPEGSISTLTIQRTEQRDSAMYRCASSFIGGETQYFGPGTRLLVL.

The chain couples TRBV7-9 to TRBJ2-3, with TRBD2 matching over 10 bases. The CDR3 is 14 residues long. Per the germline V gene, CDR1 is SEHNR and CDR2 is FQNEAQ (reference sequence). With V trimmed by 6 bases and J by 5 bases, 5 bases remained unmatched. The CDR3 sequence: CASSPQREGDTQYF. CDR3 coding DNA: TGTGCCAGCAGTCCGCAGCGGGAGGGAGATACGCAGTATTTT.

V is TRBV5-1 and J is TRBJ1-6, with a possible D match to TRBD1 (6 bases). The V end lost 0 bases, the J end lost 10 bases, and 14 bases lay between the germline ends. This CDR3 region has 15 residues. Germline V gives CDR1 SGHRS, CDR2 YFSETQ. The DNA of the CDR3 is TGCGCCAGCAGCTTGGCTTCGGCAGGGGAATCACCCCTCCACTTT. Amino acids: CASSLASAGESPLHF.

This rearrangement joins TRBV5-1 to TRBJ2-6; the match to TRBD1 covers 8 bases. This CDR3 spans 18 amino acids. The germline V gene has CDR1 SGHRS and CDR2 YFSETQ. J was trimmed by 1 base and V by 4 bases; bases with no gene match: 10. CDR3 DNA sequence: TGCGCCAGCAGCCTGGTGGGGACAGGACGTTCTGGGGCCAACGTCCTGACTTTC. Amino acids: CASSLVGTGRSGANVLTF.

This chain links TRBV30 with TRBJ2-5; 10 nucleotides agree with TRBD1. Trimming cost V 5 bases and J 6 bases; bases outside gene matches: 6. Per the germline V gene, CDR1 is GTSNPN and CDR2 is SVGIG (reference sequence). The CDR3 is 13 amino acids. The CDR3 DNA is TGTGCCTGGGAGACAGGGGGCGCTAAGACCCAGTACTTC. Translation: CAWETGGAKTQYF.

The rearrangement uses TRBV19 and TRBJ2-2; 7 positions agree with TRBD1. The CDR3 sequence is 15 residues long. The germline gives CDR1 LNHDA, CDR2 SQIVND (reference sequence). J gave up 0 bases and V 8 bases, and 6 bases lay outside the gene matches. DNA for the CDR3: TGTGCCAGTGGTAGGGACAGCGCGAACACCGGGGAGCTGTTTTTT. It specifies CASGRDSANTGELFF.

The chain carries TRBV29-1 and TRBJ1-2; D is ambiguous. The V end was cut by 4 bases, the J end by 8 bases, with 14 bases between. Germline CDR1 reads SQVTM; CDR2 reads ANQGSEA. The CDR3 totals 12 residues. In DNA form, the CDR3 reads TGCAGCGTTGCCCCCCGGGAAGGCGGCTACACCTTC. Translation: CSVAPREGGYTF.

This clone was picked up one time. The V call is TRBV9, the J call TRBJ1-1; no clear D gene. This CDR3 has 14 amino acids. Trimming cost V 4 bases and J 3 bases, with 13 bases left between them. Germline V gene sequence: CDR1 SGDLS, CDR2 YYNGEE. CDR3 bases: TGTGCCAGCAGCCCCCCGGGAGGGTACACTGAAGCTTTCTTT. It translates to CASSPPGGYTEAFF.

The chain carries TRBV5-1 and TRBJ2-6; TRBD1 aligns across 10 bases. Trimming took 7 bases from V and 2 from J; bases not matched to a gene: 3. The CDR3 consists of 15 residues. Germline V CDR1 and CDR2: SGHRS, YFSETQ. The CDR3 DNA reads TGCGCCAGCCTCGACAGGGGGCCTGGGGCCAACGTCCTGACTTTC. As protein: CASLDRGPGANVLTF. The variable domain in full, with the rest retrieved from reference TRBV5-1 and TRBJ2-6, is KAGVTQTPRYLIKTRGQQVTLSCSPISGHRSVSWYQQTPGQGLQFLFEYFSETQRNKGNFPGRFSGRQFSNSRSEMNVSTLELGDSALYLCASLDRGPGANVLTFGAGSRLTVL.